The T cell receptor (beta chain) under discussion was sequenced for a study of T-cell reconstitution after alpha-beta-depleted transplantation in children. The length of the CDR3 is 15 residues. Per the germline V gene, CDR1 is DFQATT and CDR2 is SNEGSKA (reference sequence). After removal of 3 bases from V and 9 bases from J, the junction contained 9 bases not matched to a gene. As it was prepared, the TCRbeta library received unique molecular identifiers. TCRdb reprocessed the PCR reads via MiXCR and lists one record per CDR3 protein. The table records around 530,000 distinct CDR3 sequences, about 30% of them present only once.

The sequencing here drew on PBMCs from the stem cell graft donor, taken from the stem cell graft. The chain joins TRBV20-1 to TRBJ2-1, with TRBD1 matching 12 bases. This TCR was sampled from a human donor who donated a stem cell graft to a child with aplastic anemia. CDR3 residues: CSASPAGQGAREQFF. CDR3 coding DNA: TGCAGTGCTAGTCCCGCGGGACAGGGGGCGCGTGAGCAGTTCTTC.